Given below is one TCR beta chain in context. Its antigen is as yet unknown. It was by quantitative 5'-RACE with molecular barcodes that TCR beta libraries were made. Via MiXCR, TCRdb re-called the 5' RACE reads, giving one row per CDR3 protein. The sample yields hundreds of thousands of distinct CDR3 sequences, more than 15% seen once. V shed 4 bases and J shed 4 bases, with 22 bases lying between them. This CDR3 region has 18 residues. Germline CDR1 reads KGHDR; CDR2 reads SFDVKD. This sample is part of a study of CD8 T cells in ankylosing spondylitis. Study outcomes and limitations: Disease-linked clones were CD8+ and relatively rare in peripheral blood. What seemed typical of ankylosing spondylitis blood was a TCR beta motif built from under 10 highly homologous variants. Reports say disease-linked clones showed up significantly more in matched ankylosing spondylitis synovial fluid. Several of the motif variants were reported before in synovial fluid and blood from reactive arthritis.

The origin of this receptor is a male donor with ankylosing spondylitis. The chain couples TRBV24-1 to TRBJ2-1; a weak D match, TRBD1 (6 bases). Sequencing was done on a sample of blood, either unsorted or a sorted T cell fraction (not recorded which). This CDR3 reads CATSDRNLRDTIYNEQFF. CDR3 nucleotides: TGTGCCACCAGTGACCGGAACCTCCGGGACACAATTTACAATGAGCAGTTCTTC.